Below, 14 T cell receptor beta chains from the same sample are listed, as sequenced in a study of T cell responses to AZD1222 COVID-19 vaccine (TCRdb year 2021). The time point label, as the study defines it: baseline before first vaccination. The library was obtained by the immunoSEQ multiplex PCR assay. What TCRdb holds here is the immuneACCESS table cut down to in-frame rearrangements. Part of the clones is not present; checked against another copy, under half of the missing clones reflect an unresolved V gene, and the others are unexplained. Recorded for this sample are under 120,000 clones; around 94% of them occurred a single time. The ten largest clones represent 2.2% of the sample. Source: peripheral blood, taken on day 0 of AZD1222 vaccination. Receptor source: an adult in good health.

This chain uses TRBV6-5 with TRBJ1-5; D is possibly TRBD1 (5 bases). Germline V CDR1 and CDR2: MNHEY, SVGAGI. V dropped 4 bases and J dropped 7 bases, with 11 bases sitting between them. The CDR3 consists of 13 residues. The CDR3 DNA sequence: TGTGCCAGCAGTTTAATCAGGGACCAGCCCCAGCATTTT. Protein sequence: CASSLIRDQPQHF.

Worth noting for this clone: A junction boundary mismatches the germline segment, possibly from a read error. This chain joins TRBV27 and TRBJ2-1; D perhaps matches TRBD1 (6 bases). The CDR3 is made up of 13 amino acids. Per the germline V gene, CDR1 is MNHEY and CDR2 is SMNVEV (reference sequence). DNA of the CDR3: TGTGCCAGCAGCCCCCGGGGCCCAGGGGAGCCGTTCTTC. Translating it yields CASSPRGPGEPFF.

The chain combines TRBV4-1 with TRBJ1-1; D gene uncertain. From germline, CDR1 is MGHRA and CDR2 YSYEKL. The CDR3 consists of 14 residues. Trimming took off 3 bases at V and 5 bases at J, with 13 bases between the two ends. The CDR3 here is CASSHNAVGTEAFF. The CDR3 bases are TGCGCCAGCAGCCACAACGCCGTGGGGACTGAAGCTTTCTTT.

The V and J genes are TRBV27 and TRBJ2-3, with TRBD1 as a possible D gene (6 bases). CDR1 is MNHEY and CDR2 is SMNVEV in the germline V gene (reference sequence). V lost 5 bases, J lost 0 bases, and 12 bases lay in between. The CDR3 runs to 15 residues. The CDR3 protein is CASSHLGQSTDTQYF. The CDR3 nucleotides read TGTGCCAGCAGTCACCTTGGACAGAGCACAGATACGCAGTATTTT.

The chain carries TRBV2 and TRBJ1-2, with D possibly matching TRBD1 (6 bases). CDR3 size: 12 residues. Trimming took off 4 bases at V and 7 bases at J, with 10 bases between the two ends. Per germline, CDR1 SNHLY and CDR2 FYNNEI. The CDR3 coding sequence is TGTGCCAGCAGTGCGGGACAACGTGGCTACACCTTC. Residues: CASSAGQRGYTF.

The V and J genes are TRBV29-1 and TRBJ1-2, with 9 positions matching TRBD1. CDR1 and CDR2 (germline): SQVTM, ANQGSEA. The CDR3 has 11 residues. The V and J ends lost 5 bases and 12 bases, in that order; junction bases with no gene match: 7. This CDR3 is CSVHGTGKHTF. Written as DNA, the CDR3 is TGCAGCGTTCACGGGACAGGGAAACACACCTTC. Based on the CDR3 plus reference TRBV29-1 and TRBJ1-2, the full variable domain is SAVISQKPSRDICQRGTSLTIQCQVDSQVTMMFWYRQQPGQSLTLIATANQGSEATYESGFVIDKFPISRPNLTFSTLTVSNMSPEDSSIYLCSVHGTGKHTFGSGTRLTVV.

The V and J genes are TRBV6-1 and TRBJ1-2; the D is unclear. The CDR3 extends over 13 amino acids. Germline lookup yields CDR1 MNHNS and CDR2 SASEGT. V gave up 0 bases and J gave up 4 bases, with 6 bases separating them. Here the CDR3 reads CASSEAAIYGYTF. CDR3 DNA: TGTGCCAGCAGTGAAGCAGCGATCTATGGCTACACCTTC.

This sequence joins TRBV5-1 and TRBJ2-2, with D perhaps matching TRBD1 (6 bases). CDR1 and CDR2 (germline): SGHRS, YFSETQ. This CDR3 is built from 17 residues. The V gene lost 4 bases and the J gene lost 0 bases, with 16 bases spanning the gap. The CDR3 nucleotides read TGCGCCAGCAGCCCAGGACAGTATGGGTCGAACACCGGGGAGCTGTTTTTT. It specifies CASSPGQYGSNTGELFF.

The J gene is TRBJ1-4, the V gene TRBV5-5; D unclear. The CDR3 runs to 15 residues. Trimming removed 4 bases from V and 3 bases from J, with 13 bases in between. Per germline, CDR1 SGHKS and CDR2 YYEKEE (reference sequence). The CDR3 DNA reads TGTGCCAGCAGCCTGACGTGGGAGTCTAATGAAAAACTGTTTTTT. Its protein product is CASSLTWESNEKLFF. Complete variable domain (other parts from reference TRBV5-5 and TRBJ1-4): DAGVTQSPTHLIKTRGQQVTLRCSPISGHKSVSWYQQVLGQGPQFIFQYYEKEERGRGNFPDRFSARQFPNYSSELNVNALLLGDSALYLCASSLTWESNEKLFFGSGTQLSVL.

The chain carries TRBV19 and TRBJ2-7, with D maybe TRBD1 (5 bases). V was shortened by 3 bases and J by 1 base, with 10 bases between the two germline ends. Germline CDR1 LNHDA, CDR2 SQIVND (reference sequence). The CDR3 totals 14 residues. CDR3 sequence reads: CASSIGSGSYEQYF. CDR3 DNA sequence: TGTGCCAGTAGTATTGGTTCAGGGTCCTACGAGCAGTACTTC.

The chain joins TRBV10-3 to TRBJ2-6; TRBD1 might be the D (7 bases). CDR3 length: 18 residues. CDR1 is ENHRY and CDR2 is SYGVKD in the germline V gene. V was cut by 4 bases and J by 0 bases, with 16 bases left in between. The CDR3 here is CAISGGGREVSGANVLTF. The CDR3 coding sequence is TGTGCCATCAGTGGAGGGGGCAGGGAGGTCTCTGGGGCCAACGTCCTGACTTTC.

CDR3 protein: CASSYLGAGEKLFF. The CDR3 region has the DNA TGTGCCAGCAGTTACCTGGGGGCAGGAGAAAAACTGTTTTTT. The gene calls are TRBV6-5 and TRBJ1-4, with a weak D call TRBD1 (6 bases). The CDR3 is 14 residues long. The germline gives CDR1 MNHEY, CDR2 SVGAGI. Trimming took off 2 bases at V and 8 bases at J, with 12 bases between the two ends.

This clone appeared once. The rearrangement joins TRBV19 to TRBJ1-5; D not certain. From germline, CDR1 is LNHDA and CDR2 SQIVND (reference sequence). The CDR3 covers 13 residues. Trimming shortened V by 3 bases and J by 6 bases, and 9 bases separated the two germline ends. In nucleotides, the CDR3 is TGTGCCAGTAGTATGGGTAGAGCTCAGCCCCAGCATTTT. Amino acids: CASSMGRAQPQHF.

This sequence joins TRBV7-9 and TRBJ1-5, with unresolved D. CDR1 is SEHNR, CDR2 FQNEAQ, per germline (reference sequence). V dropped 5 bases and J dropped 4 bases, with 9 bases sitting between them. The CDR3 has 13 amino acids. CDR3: CASSVSVNQPQHF. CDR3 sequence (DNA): TGTGCCAGCAGCGTTTCGGTTAATCAGCCCCAGCATTTT.